This TCR beta chain was captured by sequencing in a study of T-cell reconstitution after alpha-beta-depleted transplantation in children. Library preparation (for TCRbeta) was performed with unique molecular identifiers. TCRdb reprocessed the PCR reads via MiXCR and lists one record per CDR3 protein. The repertoire has 190,000 or so distinct CDR3 sequences, 6.3% of them found once; the top ten carry just over 4.5%. The germline V and J ends were trimmed by 3 bases and 2 bases, with 11 bases remaining between them. CDR1 and CDR2 from the germline V gene are LNHDA and SQIVND (reference sequence). The CDR3 contains 14 residues.

The chain links TRBV19 to TRBJ2-7; TRBD1 or TRBD2 may be the D gene (5 bases each). Specimen: PBMCs, collected before TCRalphabeta/CD19-depleted stem cell transplant. The TCR originated in a girl less than two years old with combined immunodeficiency, due to receive a stem cell transplant. The CDR3 loop is CASSIRGPPYEQYF. The CDR3 DNA follows: TGTGCCAGTAGTATCCGGGGACCACCCTACGAGCAGTACTTC.